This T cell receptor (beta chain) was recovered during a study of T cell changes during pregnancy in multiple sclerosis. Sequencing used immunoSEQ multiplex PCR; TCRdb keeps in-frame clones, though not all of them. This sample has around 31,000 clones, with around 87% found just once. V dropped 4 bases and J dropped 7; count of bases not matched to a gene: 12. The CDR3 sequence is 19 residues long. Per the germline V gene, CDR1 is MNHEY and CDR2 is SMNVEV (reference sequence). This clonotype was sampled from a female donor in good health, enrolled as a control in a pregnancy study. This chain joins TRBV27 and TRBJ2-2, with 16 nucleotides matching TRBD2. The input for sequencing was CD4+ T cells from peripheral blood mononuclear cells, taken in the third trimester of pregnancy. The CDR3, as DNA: TGTGCCAGCAGTTCCCTGGGACTAGCGGGGGGGCATCTTAGCGGGGAGCTGTTTTTT. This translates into CASSSLGLAGGHLSGELFF.